The 17 T cell receptor beta chains below all came from one sample that was sequenced in a study of T cell clonotyping in hematopoietic cell transplantation. The time point is: recipient sample about 28 days before transplant, after cytoreduction. Assay: immunoSEQ multiplex PCR; the TCRdb copy retains only in-frame clones and omits some. The sample includes approximately 10,000 clones, roughly 84% of them seen just once. Specimen: peripheral blood mononuclear cells, collected before stem cell transplant. The receptors stem from a woman in her forties or fifties with chronic myeloid leukemia. Some clones in this sample may be carry-over from other donors' samples.

The CDR3 DNA is TGTGCCAGCAGAAGCCTCGGAACAGTTGGGGACACCGGGGAGCTGTTTTTT. Its protein product is CASRSLGTVGDTGELFF. V usage is TRBV27 and J usage is TRBJ2-2; D gene unclear. The CDR3 is 17 amino acids. Germline assignment: CDR1 MNHEY and CDR2 SMNVEV (reference sequence). Trimming removed 6 bases at V and 3 bases at J, with 20 bases between.

This rearrangement joins TRBV30 to TRBJ2-5; tentatively, D is TRBD1 (5 bases). CDR1 and CDR2 (germline): GTSNPN, SVGIG (reference sequence). V gave up 3 bases and J gave up 2 bases, with 19 bases separating them. The length of the CDR3 is 16 residues. CDR3 region: CAWRVFQAGLQETQYF. The CDR3 DNA reads as TGTGCCTGGAGAGTTTTCCAAGCAGGGTTACAAGAGACCCAGTACTTC.

This clone was observed a handful of times. V and J are TRBV4-1 and TRBJ2-7; 10 bases map to TRBD1. The germline V gene encodes CDR1 MGHRA and CDR2 YSYEKL. V dropped 0 bases and J dropped 3; count of bases not matched to a gene: 5. The CDR3 consists of 16 residues. CDR3 loop: CASSQELGQGDYEQYF. In DNA, the CDR3 is TGCGCCAGCAGCCAAGAATTAGGACAGGGGGACTACGAGCAGTACTTC.

This clone was picked up one time. This chain connects TRBV28 to TRBJ2-7; the match to TRBD2 covers 11 bases. Trimming took 5 bases from V and 3 from J; bases not matched to a gene: 9. Germline CDR1 is MDHEN and CDR2 is SYDVKM. This CDR3 spans 16 amino acids. CDR3 sequence reads: CASSSSGRALFYEQYF. CDR3 nucleotides: TGTGCCAGCAGTAGTAGCGGGAGGGCTCTTTTCTACGAGCAGTACTTC. Drawing the rest from reference TRBV28 and TRBJ2-7, the complete variable domain is DVKVTQSSRYLVKRTGEKVFLECVQDMDHENMFWYRQDPGLGLRLIYFSYDVKMKEKGDIPEGYSVSREKKERFSLILESASTNQTSMYLCASSSSGRALFYEQYFGPGTRLTVT.

This rearrangement joins TRBV5-1 to TRBJ2-3; 8 nucleotides agree with TRBD1. Losses at the gene ends were 3 bases for V and 0 bases for J; bases not matched to a gene: 3. This CDR3 has 15 amino acids. CDR1 is SGHRS, CDR2 YFSETQ, per germline. The CDR3: CASSSQGDSTDTQYF. CDR3 nucleotides: TGCGCCAGCAGCTCACAGGGGGATAGCACAGATACGCAGTATTTT.

This clone was counted only a few times. This chain uses TRBV10-3 with TRBJ2-7; TRBD1 matches at 9 bases. CDR3 length equals 15 residues. CDR1 is ENHRY and CDR2 is SYGVKD in the germline V gene. The V gene end was trimmed by 6 bases and the J gene end by 1 base; junction bases not matched to a gene: 7. Here the CDR3 DNA reads TGTGCCATCAGCGGGGGACAGGGTATTTCCTACGAGCAGTACTTC. Its translation is CAISGGQGISYEQYF.

The V and J genes are TRBV28 and TRBJ2-7; D tentatively fits TRBD1 or TRBD2 (6 bases each). Looked up from germline, CDR1 is MDHEN and CDR2 is SYDVKM. This CDR3 contains 15 residues. Trimming removed 5 bases from V and 5 bases from J, with 19 bases in between. CDR3 in amino acids: CASSKGGGLFDEQYF. For the CDR3, the DNA is TGTGCCAGCAGTAAGGGGGGTGGGCTTTTCGACGAGCAGTACTTC.

The chain employs TRBV2 and TRBJ2-7, with 9 bases matching TRBD2. With 0 bases clipped from V and 12 bases from J, the junction kept 3 bases outside the gene matches. Germline V CDR1 and CDR2: SNHLY, FYNNEI. The CDR3 extends over 12 amino acids. The CDR3 region is CASSEALSGRYF. CDR3 DNA: TGTGCCAGCAGTGAAGCGCTTAGCGGGAGGTACTTC. The whole variable domain, remainder taken from reference TRBV2 and TRBJ2-7, is EPEVTQTPSHQVTQMGQEVILRCVPISNHLYFYWYRQILGQKVEFLVSFYNNEISEKSEIFDDQFSVERPDGSNFTLKIRSTKLEDSAMYFCASSEALSGRYFGPGTRLTVT.

This clone appeared once. The V and J genes are TRBV10-2 and TRBJ2-7; D perhaps matches TRBD2 (6 bases). Germline V gene sequence: CDR1 WSHSY, CDR2 SAAADI. The CDR3 covers 12 residues. The germline V and J ends were trimmed by 6 bases and 4 bases, with 10 bases remaining between them. The CDR3 DNA reads as TGCGCCAGCAGCCATAGCGGTTACGAGCAGTACTTC. It codes for CASSHSGYEQYF.

Regarding this clone: Sequence at one end of the junction differs from germline and may be a read error. The chain carries TRBV30 and TRBJ1-1; 9 positions agree with TRBD1. This CDR3 spans 17 amino acids. The germline V gene encodes CDR1 GTSNPN and CDR2 SVGIG (reference sequence). This chain's CDR3 is CAWRGQGLSALNSEAFF. Here the CDR3 DNA reads TGTGCCTGGAGGGGACAGGGATTATCGGCTTTGAACTCTGAAGCTTTCTTT.

V usage is TRBV27 and J usage is TRBJ2-1, with 7 positions matching TRBD2. The CDR3 is 16 amino acids. Germline V gene lookup returns CDR1 MNHEY and CDR2 SMNVEV (reference sequence). The ends lost 4 bases at V and 8 bases at J; junction bases unmatched: 14. In DNA form, the CDR3 reads TGTGCCAGCAGTTGGACTAGTACGGGTACTCGGGATGAGCAGTTCTTC. Translating it yields CASSWTSTGTRDEQFF.

This chain joins TRBV7-9 and TRBJ2-3; D is undetermined. V gave up 0 bases and J gave up 4 bases, with 14 bases separating them. CDR1 and CDR2 (germline): SEHNR, FQNEAQ (reference sequence). This CDR3 is 16 amino acids long. CDR3 bases: TGTGCCAGCAGCTTAGCAGTAGGCCGATCCGCAGATACGCAGTATTTT. The encoded protein is CASSLAVGRSADTQYF.

This clone was counted between two and nine times. J is TRBJ1-5 and V is TRBV7-9; D perhaps matches TRBD1 (5 bases). V lost 9 bases to trimming and J lost 3 bases, with 12 bases between them. The germline gives CDR1 SEHNR, CDR2 FQNEAQ (reference sequence). The CDR3 sequence is 13 residues long. The CDR3 loop reads CASGGGLNQPQHF. In DNA, the CDR3 is TGTGCCAGTGGTGGGGGACTCAATCAGCCCCAGCATTTT.

The rearrangement joins TRBV27 to TRBJ2-7, with TRBD1 matching over 8 bases. From germline, CDR1 is MNHEY and CDR2 SMNVEV (reference sequence). The CDR3 is made up of 14 amino acids. Trimming at V came to 3 bases and at J to 5 bases, leaving 6 bases not matched to a gene. The CDR3 nucleotides are TGTGCCAGCAGTTTCACAGGGGGGATCAACGAGCAGTACTTC. It yields the protein CASSFTGGINEQYF.

This clone appeared once. This CDR3 reads CAWTRDSLVHEQYF. The CDR3 coding sequence is TGTGCCTGGACCAGAGACAGTCTAGTCCACGAGCAGTACTTC. This chain links TRBV30 with TRBJ2-7; possible D gene TRBD1, 5 bases. Germline V gene lookup returns CDR1 GTSNPN and CDR2 SVGIG (reference sequence). This CDR3 comprises 14 residues. V lost 4 bases to trimming and J lost 5 bases, with 18 bases between them.

The chain couples TRBV27 to TRBJ2-4; D might be TRBD2 (5 bases). The V gene's germline CDR1 is MNHEY and CDR2 SMNVEV (reference sequence). This CDR3 spans 16 amino acids. Trimming cost V 6 bases and J 0 bases, with 15 bases left between them. The CDR3 DNA reads TGTGCCAGCAGCCGAGGGCGCGCCATAGCCAAAAACATTCAGTACTTC. It yields the protein CASSRGRAIAKNIQYF.

The CDR3 coding sequence is TGTGCCAGCAGCTACGTCCAAGAGACCCAGTACTTC. This translates into CASSYVQETQYF. The chain combines TRBV6-1 with TRBJ2-5; D is unresolved. V lost 6 bases and J 1 base, leaving 6 bases between the germline ends. CDR3 size: 12 residues. Germline V gene lookup returns CDR1 MNHNS and CDR2 SASEGT.